This TCR beta chain was captured in a study of cytomegalovirus exposure and HLA in healthy donors. The study ran its PCR with 60 Vbeta and 13 Jbeta primers. Here immunoSEQ multiplex PCR was the method, and the copy in TCRdb shows in-frame clones only, minus some. The sample yields around 140,000 clones, over 70% seen once. Study results and caveats: Productive rates of about 90% or about 30% were seen for most TCR beta V segments in an earlier analysis. Most likely, a cluster of highly shared sequence variants arose as a sequencing artifact. Analyzed later, association rates of TCRs varied across HLA loci, with DRB1 most and HLA-C fewest. V- and J-gene trimming in TCR beta was tied to a missense DCLRE1C variant by an analysis performed later.

The CDR3 is made up of 16 amino acids. The germline V gene encodes CDR1 GTSNPN and CDR2 SVGIG (reference sequence). Trimming took 1 base from V and 2 from J, leaving 18 bases between them. Points on this clone: The target antigen is unknown.

The source is a young woman in good health and CMV-seronegative. The sequencing input was PBMCs. The rearrangement uses TRBV30 and TRBJ2-7; perhaps TRBD2 as D (6 bases). CDR3 sequence: CAWSDPSAANPYEQYF. The DNA of the CDR3 is TGTGCCTGGAGTGACCCTAGCGCAGCCAACCCCTACGAGCAGTACTTC.